A selection of T cell receptor beta chains follows, all from one sample in a study of STAT3 mutations in large granular lymphocyte leukemia. Clones were read by immunoSEQ multiplex PCR, and TCRdb kept only the in-frame ones, dropping some. The sample yields about 8,000 clones, roughly 70% seen once. Sequencing was performed on peripheral blood mononuclear cells. These receptors originate from a woman aged 40 to 55 with T-cell large granular lymphocyte leukemia. Some clones in this sample may be carry-over from other donors' samples. The CDR3 runs from the conserved cysteine through the conserved F or W. The D gene is left open where the match is weak. Rows may omit the clone size; those that give it use once, few, many or a size class.

clone_size d_call j_call v_call cdr3_nt cdr3_aa
. . TRBJ1-5 TRBV30 TGTGCCTGGAGTGTAGGCAATGGTCGGCAGCCCCAGCATTTT CAWSVGNGRQPQHF
. . TRBJ2-5 TRBV2 TGTGCCAGCAGAACGGTGGAGACCCAGTACTTC CASRTVETQYF
. TRBD2 TRBJ2-7 TRBV14 TGTGCCAGCAGCCAAGATGGCGGGAGGGCCTACGAGCAGTACTTC CASSQDGGRAYEQYF
. . TRBJ2-3 TRBV5-1 TGCGCCAGCAGCTGGCGGAGCACAGATACGCAGTATTTT CASSWRSTDTQYF
. . TRBJ2-7 TRBV5-6 TGTGCCAGCAGTTCGACAGGAACCGCCGGCGAGCAGTACTTC CASSSTGTAGEQYF
. . TRBJ1-1 TRBV7-9 TGTGCCAGCAGCTGGGGACAACGGAACACTGAAGCTTTCTTT CASSWGQRNTEAFF
few . TRBJ1-1 TRBV6-5 TGTGCCAGCAGTTACTCGTGGAAGTTGAACACTGAAGCTTTCTTT CASSYSWKLNTEAFF
. . TRBJ1-3 TRBV30 TGTGCCCTGGAGCCGGGGTTGAACACCATATATTTT CALEPGLNTIYF
. . TRBJ1-4 TRBV4-3 TGCGCCAGCAGCCAAGACCAAATCTTTGGGGGCCTTGGAAGCCTTCAAAATGAAAAACTGTTTTTT CASSQDQIFGGLGSLQNEKLFF
. . TRBJ1-3 TRBV5-4 TGTGCCAGCAGCCTACAGGGCTCCTCTGGAAACACCATATATTTT CASSLQGSSGNTIYF
once . TRBJ1-6 TRBV7-2 TGTGCCAGCAGCTTAGCGGAGGGGCCCTCTCTCCCCCTCCACTTT CASSLAEGPSLPLHF
. . TRBJ1-2 TRBV29-1 TGCAGCGCCGAAACCAGGGTGAACTATGGCTACACCTTC CSAETRVNYGYTF
once . TRBJ2-7 TRBV5-5 TGTGCCAGCAGCTTTCCAGGGGACTACGAGCAGTACTTC CASSFPGDYEQYF
. . TRBJ1-2 TRBV5-4 TGTGCCAGCAGCTTACTTCAAGCCTACACCTTC CASSLLQAYTF
. . TRBJ2-7 TRBV14 TGTGCCAGCAGCAAGACGGGAATTGGGGGGGAGCAGTACTTC CASSKTGIGGEQYF
few TRBD1 TRBJ2-5 TRBV18 TGTGCCAGCTCACCACTCTCGGGACAGCTAGAGACCCAGTACTTC CASSPLSGQLETQYF
. TRBD2 TRBJ2-5 TRBV5-1 TGCGCCAGCAGCTTGGGGCAGGGAGGGGAGACCCAGTACTTC CASSLGQGGETQYF
. . TRBJ1-4 TRBV9 TGTGCCAGCAGCCCCGAGCCAGAGCATGAAAAACTGTTTTTT CASSPEPEHEKLFF
few TRBD1 TRBJ1-6 TRBV29-1 TGCAGCGTCAAGACAGGGATTGATTCACCCCTCCACTTT CSVKTGIDSPLHF
. . TRBJ2-7 TRBV29-1 TGCAGCGTTGAGCATTCCTACGAGCAGTACTTC CSVEHSYEQYF
few . TRBJ2-7 TRBV4-1 TGCGCCAGCAGCCAGACCGACAGTCCTTACTACGAGCAGTACTTC CASSQTDSPYYEQYF
. . TRBJ2-5 TRBV7-9 TGTGCCAGCAGCTTATCCGGGACTTTTGGCCAGTACTTC CASSLSGTFGQYF
. TRBD2 TRBJ2-7 TRBV12-5 TGTGCTAGTGGTGGGACTAGCTACGAGCAGTACTTC CASGGTSYEQYF
. . TRBJ2-7 TRBV4-2 TGTGCCAGCAGCCAAGATAGCAGCTCAGCCTACGAGCAGTACTTC CASSQDSSSAYEQYF
. . TRBJ1-1 TRBV25-1 TGTGCCAGCAGTAGGGCCTTGATTGGAGGGACTGAAGCTTTCTTT CASSRALIGGTEAFF
once . TRBJ1-1 TRBV7-9 TGTGCCAGCAGCCACGAAGTCGGTGAAGCTTTCTTT CASSHEVGEAFF
. TRBD2 TRBJ2-4 TRBV30 TGTGCCTGGCCCAAGACTAGCGGGGAAATAGCCAAAAACATTCAGTACTTC CAWPKTSGEIAKNIQYF
. . TRBJ2-7 TRBV2 TGTGCCAGCCGCCGGGACAACTCCTACGAGCAGTACTTC CASRRDNSYEQYF
few TRBD1 TRBJ1-5 TRBV18 TGTGCCAGCTCACTACCAGGACAGGGAGGTCAGCCCCAGCATTTT CASSLPGQGGQPQHF
. . TRBJ1-2 TRBV7-9 TGTGCCAGCACCATCAACGCCCCCAAAGACACCTTC CASTINAPKDTF
. . TRBJ1-2 TRBV6-5 TGTGCCACTCACCGGACGGCGTCGCTCGGGGGCTACACCTTC CATHRTASLGGYTF
few TRBD2 TRBJ2-7 TRBV27 TGTGCCAGCAGCCGGGGGGAGGGGACTATCTCCTACGAGCAGTACTTC CASSRGEGTISYEQYF
few . TRBJ1-2 TRBV4-1 TGCGCCAGCAGCCAAGAGAGGGGAGGTAGCTATGGCTACACCTTC CASSQERGGSYGYTF
. TRBD2 TRBJ2-5 TRBV4-2 TGTGCCAGCAGCCGCACCACTAGCGGGAGTGGGGAGACCCAGTACTTC CASSRTTSGSGETQYF
. . TRBJ2-1 TRBV13 TGTGCCAGCAGCTTTGAGGTTCACAATGAGCAGTTCTTC CASSFEVHNEQFF
. . TRBJ1-2 TRBV7-9 TGTGCCAGCAGCTTATCGTCTCCAGGAACTAACTATGGCTACACCTTC CASSLSSPGTNYGYTF
. . TRBJ1-2 TRBV7-8 TGTGCCAGCAGCTTAGCCACAAACTATGGCTACACCTTC CASSLATNYGYTF
once . TRBJ1-2 TRBV6-5 TGTGCCAGCAGGAGGGATAACTATGGCTACACCTTC CASRRDNYGYTF
few . TRBJ2-7 TRBV28 TGTGCCAGCAGCCTTCGGCGACGGGCGGGCTTATCCGAGCAGTACTTC CASSLRRRAGLSEQYF
. . TRBJ2-1 TRBV6-5 TGTGCCAGCAGTTACTCACACAGGGGGGGTCGGAATGAGCAGTTCTTC CASSYSHRGGRNEQFF
. . TRBJ1-4 TRBV13 TGTGCCAGCAGCGATAAGATAGGGGATGAAAAACTGTTTTTT CASSDKIGDEKLFF
. . TRBJ2-7 TRBV18 TGTGCCAGCTCACCACCTCCCTGGGACCCTTACGAGCAGTACTTC CASSPPPWDPYEQYF
. TRBD1 TRBJ2-3 TRBV18 TGTGCCAGCTCGCCTGTCCCGGGACAGGGCGGTACGCAGTATTTT CASSPVPGQGGTQYF
. . TRBJ2-2 TRBV6-6 TGTGCCAGCAGTTACCCGACAGGGAACACCGGGGAGCTGTTTTTT CASSYPTGNTGELFF
. . TRBJ2-3 TRBV5-1 TGCGCCAGCAGCTTGGCCCAAGGACTGTTCCTCACAGATACGCAGTATTTT CASSLAQGLFLTDTQYF
. . TRBJ2-6 TRBV7-9 TGTGCCAGCAGCTTAGCTCGTGGCTCTGGGGCCAACGTCCTGACTTTC CASSLARGSGANVLTF
few . TRBJ1-2 TRBV7-9 TGTGCCAGCAGCTCGAAAGGGTTGGATGGCTACACCTTC CASSSKGLDGYTF
. TRBD2 TRBJ2-5 TRBV29-1 TGCAGCGTAGGACTAGAGGAGACCCAGTACTTC CSVGLEETQYF
. . TRBJ1-5 TRBV13 TGTGCCAGCAGCTTACGGGGGGCGGACAACAATCAGCCCCAGCATTTT CASSLRGADNNQPQHF
. . TRBJ1-2 TRBV7-9 TGTGCCAGCAGCTTAGAGAGAAACTATGGCTACACCTTC CASSLERNYGYTF
. . TRBJ2-6 TRBV27 TGTGCCAGCAGTTTATATGGGCCTCGGACTCAAGCCTCTGGGGCCAACGTCCTGACTTTC CASSLYGPRTQASGANVLTF
few . TRBJ2-3 TRBV7-6 TGTGCCAGCAGCTTGGAGACCCGGAGCACAGATACGCAGTATTTT CASSLETRSTDTQYF
. TRBD2 TRBJ2-7 TRBV30 TGTGCCTGGATAGTGGTCTACCGGACTAGCGGGGGGGACGACTACGAGCAGTACTTC CAWIVVYRTSGGDDYEQYF
once . TRBJ1-1 TRBV5-1 TGCGCCAGCAGCCCGGGGGAGGTAGGGACTGAAGCTTTCTTT CASSPGEVGTEAFF
. TRBD1 TRBJ2-7 TRBV5-4 TGTGCCAGCAGACAGACAGGGAACCCCTACGAGCAGTACTTC CASRQTGNPYEQYF
. TRBD1 TRBJ1-2 TRBV30 TGTGCCTGGAGGGAATGGGACAGGGCGATGGATGGCTACACCTTC CAWREWDRAMDGYTF
. TRBD1 TRBJ1-1 TRBV30 TGTGCCTGGAGGGTAAAGGGACAGCTAAACACTGAAGCTTTCTTT CAWRVKGQLNTEAFF
once TRBD1 TRBJ2-7 TRBV18 TGTGCCAGCTCTCCAGGACAGGGGGCTTTCTACGAGCAGTACTTC CASSPGQGAFYEQYF
large TRBD2 TRBJ2-3 TRBV7-7 TGTGCTAGCAGCACCGGGACTAGCGGGGGGCCTAGCACAGATACGCAGTATTTT CASSTGTSGGPSTDTQYF
. TRBD2 TRBJ2-4 TRBV6-6 TGTGCCAGTACCGGGACTACCAGCATTCAGTACTTC CASTGTTSIQYF